These 10 T cell receptor beta chains were all obtained from the same sample, sequenced in a study of shared clonotypes between healthy human individuals. The method was immunoSEQ multiplex PCR; TCRdb's version includes in-frame clones alone and lacks a portion of them. The repertoire has about 1 million clones, 70% to 80% of them found once; the top ten carry 1.5%. Material: memory CD4+ T cells sorted from blood. Subset described: CD45RA-negative fraction. These receptors all stem from a man in his late teens or twenties in good health.

The chain's CDR3 is CASSQEGHFANYGYTF. DNA of the CDR3: TGCGCCAGCAGCCAAGAAGGGCACTTTGCTAACTATGGCTACACCTTC. The chain uses TRBV4-3 and TRBJ1-2; D not certain. This CDR3 comprises 16 residues. The V gene lost 0 bases and the J gene lost 0 bases, with 11 bases spanning the gap. CDR1 and CDR2 from the germline V gene are LGHNA and YSLEER.

A remark on this clone: The same CDR3 also results from other DNA sequences found in this sample. The V call is TRBV5-1, the J call TRBJ1-2; no reliable D call. The V gene's germline CDR1 is SGHRS and CDR2 YFSETQ. Trimming cost V 5 bases and J 3 bases, with 5 bases left between them. CDR3 length: 11 amino acids. The CDR3 nucleotides read TGCGCCAGCAGGGCAGACTATGGCTACACCTTC. It is translated as CASRADYGYTF.

The chain joins TRBV2 to TRBJ1-6, with a possible D match to TRBD1 (5 bases). The CDR3 runs 13 residues. Looked up from germline, CDR1 is SNHLY and CDR2 is FYNNEI. The V gene lost 10 bases and the J gene lost 7 bases, with 14 bases spanning the gap. The CDR3 DNA reads TGTGCCACCGGGACGGCGGCAAATTCACCCCTCCACTTT. Its translation: CATGTAANSPLHF.

The rearrangement joins TRBV2 to TRBJ2-2, with D perhaps assigned TRBD1 or TRBD2 (6 bases each). Germline V gene sequence: CDR1 SNHLY, CDR2 FYNNEI. The ends were cut back, 6 bases at V and 9 bases at J, with 14 bases in the middle. This CDR3 comprises 13 residues. The CDR3 protein is CASRGTGARELFF. DNA of the CDR3: TGTGCCAGCAGGGGGACGGGGGCCAGGGAGCTGTTTTTT.

The chain links TRBV10-3 to TRBJ1-1, with D maybe TRBD1 (6 bases). The length of the CDR3 is 14 residues. V was cut by 8 bases and J by 0 bases, with 13 bases left in between. Germline V gene lookup returns CDR1 ENHRY and CDR2 SYGVKD. The CDR3 is CAIADSDMNTEAFF. CDR3 coding DNA: TGTGCCATCGCGGACAGCGATATGAACACTGAAGCTTTCTTT.

This chain links TRBV21-1 with TRBJ2-5; the table assigns TRBD2, which was not confirmed against the DNA. TRBV21-1 is designated a pseudogene. The CDR3 totals 20 residues. CDR3 sequence (DNA): TGTGCCAGCAGCAAAGAAAAGGTACTGGGACTAGCGGATCCCCAAGAGACCCAGTACTTC. It encodes CASSKEKVLGLADPQETQYF.

The sample holds one count of this clone. V gene TRBV9 combines with J gene TRBJ2-7; 9 nucleotides agree with TRBD1. V lost 2 bases and J lost 5; bases outside the gene matches: 11. Germline V gene lookup returns CDR1 SGDLS and CDR2 YYNGEE. This CDR3 contains 16 residues. CDR3 amino acids: CASSVATGGRADEQYF. The DNA of the CDR3 is TGTGCCAGCAGCGTCGCCACAGGGGGCAGAGCGGACGAGCAGTACTTC.

This clone was seen more than once but under ten times. V and J are TRBV14 and TRBJ1-2; D is possibly TRBD1 (6 bases). The CDR3 has 15 amino acids. Trimming took 1 base from V and 13 from J, leaving 22 bases between them. Germline assignment: CDR1 SGHDN and CDR2 FVKESK. DNA for the CDR3: TGTGCCAGCAGCCAAGGCACAAGCGGGACATTGAATTTCACCTTC. It is translated as CASSQGTSGTLNFTF.

The count of this clone is one. This chain joins TRBV6-5 and TRBJ1-1; D may be TRBD1 (6 bases). This CDR3 has 13 residues. The germline V gene encodes CDR1 MNHEY and CDR2 SVGAGI. V was trimmed by 4 bases and J by 6 bases, leaving 12 bases between them. DNA of the CDR3: TGTGCCAGCAGTTGGGGCAGGGGCGCTGAAGCTTTCTTT. Amino acids: CASSWGRGAEAFF.

This rearrangement joins TRBV5-1 to TRBJ2-7; D unclear. In germline, CDR1 is SGHRS, CDR2 YFSETQ. The V gene lost 0 bases and the J gene lost 7 bases, with 8 bases spanning the gap. The CDR3 contains 12 residues. CDR3 amino acids: CASSLDRQEQYF. As DNA, the CDR3 is TGCGCCAGCAGCTTGGATAGGCAAGAGCAGTACTTC.